A single sample is the source of the 19 T cell receptor beta chains below, sequenced in a study of blood T cell repertoires in COVID-19. Repertoires were generated with immunoSEQ multiplex PCR, while TCRdb's copy carries only in-frame clones and drops some. The table shows about 150,000 clones, with roughly 84% occurring only once. The sample taken for sequencing was peripheral blood. The receptor source for this set is a young man with COVID-19, enrolled during active disease.

This chain joins TRBV6-6 and TRBJ2-5; D might be TRBD1 (6 bases). There are 12 residues in the CDR3. V was cut by 7 bases and J by 5 bases, with 11 bases left in between. The V gene's germline CDR1 is MNHNY and CDR2 SVGAGI (reference sequence). CDR3 residues: CASTQGRETQYF. CDR3 DNA sequence: TGTGCCAGCACACAGGGAAGGGAGACCCAGTACTTC.

The J gene is TRBJ2-7, the V gene TRBV7-9; 12 nucleotides agree with TRBD2. V gave up 3 bases and J gave up 1 base; unmatched junction bases: 7. Per the germline V gene, CDR1 is SEHNR and CDR2 is FQNEAQ (reference sequence). There are 17 residues in the CDR3. The CDR3 DNA sequence: TGTGCCAGCAGCTTTCCCAGGACTAGCGGGAAATCCTACGAGCAGTACTTC. Translating gives CASSFPRTSGKSYEQYF.

The chain has TRBV10-3 and TRBJ1-2; no clear D gene. V lost 6 bases and J 3 bases, leaving 14 bases between the germline ends. Germline CDR1 is ENHRY and CDR2 is SYGVKD. The CDR3 contains 14 residues. DNA for the CDR3: TGTGCCATCAGGCCGGCCCAAGGAGACTATGGCTACACCTTC. It encodes CAIRPAQGDYGYTF.

The V call is TRBV3-1 (or the pseudogene TRBV3-2), the J call TRBJ2-7, with 9 bases that match TRBD1. CDR3 length: 16 amino acids. The trim removed 5 bases at V and 2 bases at J, leaving 10 bases unmatched. Per the germline V gene, CDR1 is LGHDT and CDR2 is YNNKEL (reference sequence). For the CDR3, the DNA is TGTGCCAGCAGCGCAGTTCCGGGACAGGGAACCTACGAGCAGTACTTC. This gives the protein CASSAVPGQGTYEQYF.

The chain links TRBV11-1 to TRBJ2-2; the match to TRBD2 covers 7 bases. The J segment lost 7 bases and the V segment lost 5 bases, leaving 7 bases of the junction unmatched. In germline, CDR1 is SGHAT, CDR2 FQDESV (reference sequence). The CDR3 has 14 amino acids. CDR3 coding DNA: TGTGCCAGCAGCGCCGGGACTAAGGACGGGGAGCTGTTTTTT. Translating it yields CASSAGTKDGELFF.

This sequence joins TRBV12-3 or TRBV12-4 and TRBJ1-1, with no clear D. Trimming pared 5 bases from V and 0 bases from J, leaving 7 bases between. The CDR3 consists of 13 residues. The CDR3 reads CASSASVNTEAFF. For the CDR3, the DNA is TGTGCCAGCAGTGCTTCAGTGAACACTGAAGCTTTCTTT.

The gene calls are TRBV5-4 and TRBJ1-6; weak D call: TRBD1 (5 bases). V lost 0 bases and J lost 5, with 12 bases in between. This CDR3 is built from 16 residues. Germline V CDR1 and CDR2: SGHNT, YYREEE (reference sequence). CDR3 sequence reads: CASSLVPGRDNSPLHF. The CDR3 nucleotides read TGTGCCAGCAGCTTGGTACCAGGGAGGGATAATTCACCCCTCCACTTT.

V and J are TRBV18 and TRBJ2-3; D remains unclear. Per the germline V gene, CDR1 is KGHSH and CDR2 is LQKENI. V lost 0 bases and J 3 bases, leaving 4 bases between the germline ends. The CDR3 consists of 13 residues. The CDR3 sequence is CASSPPLTDTQYF. The CDR3 bases are TGTGCCAGCTCACCACCCTTAACAGATACGCAGTATTTT. The full variable domain, its missing parts supplied by reference TRBV18 and TRBJ2-3, is NAGVMQNPRHLVRRRGQEARLRCSPMKGHSHVYWYRQLPEEGLKFMVYLQKENIIDESGMPKERFSAEFPKEGPSILRIQQVVRGDSAAYFCASSPPLTDTQYFGPGTRLTVL.

This rearrangement joins TRBV19 to TRBJ2-3, with unresolved D. The length of the CDR3 is 14 residues. CDR1 and CDR2 (germline): LNHDA, SQIVND (reference sequence). Trimming removed 3 bases at V and 2 bases at J, with 9 bases between. CDR3 in amino acids: CASSIFPITDTQYF. For the CDR3, the DNA is TGTGCCAGTAGTATTTTCCCCATCACAGATACGCAGTATTTT. The full variable domain, in which reference TRBV19 and TRBJ2-3 provide the parts outside the CDR3, is DGGITQSPKYLFRKEGQNVTLSCEQNLNHDAMYWYRQDPGQGLRLIYYSQIVNDFQKGDIAEGYSVSREKKESFPLTVTSAQKNPTAFYLCASSIFPITDTQYFGPGTRLTVL.

The chain has TRBV28 and TRBJ2-5, with TRBD2 identical over 8 bases. The CDR3 is 14 amino acids. CDR1 MDHEN and CDR2 SYDVKM come from the germline V gene. V shed 7 bases, J shed 4 bases, and the junction held 8 bases outside the gene matches. CDR3 amino acids: CASTQSGRLETQYF. DNA of the CDR3: TGTGCCAGCACCCAAAGCGGGAGATTAGAGACCCAGTACTTC.

CDR3 in amino acids: CASSEDSVQLSYNEQFF. In DNA, the CDR3 is TGTGCCAGCAGTGAAGACTCTGTACAGCTTTCCTACAATGAGCAGTTCTTC. The rearrangement joins TRBV2 to TRBJ2-1; no clear D. The CDR3 is 17 residues long. CDR1 SNHLY and CDR2 FYNNEI come from the germline V gene. V was trimmed by 1 base and J by 1 base, leaving 14 bases between them.

The V gene is TRBV6-5, the J gene TRBJ1-2, with D perhaps TRBD1 (6 bases). The germline V gene encodes CDR1 MNHEY and CDR2 SVGAGI. The CDR3 sequence is 15 residues long. Between the trimmed V and J ends, which lost 0 bases and 2 bases, there was a span of 10 bases. CDR3 in DNA: TGTGCCAGCAGTTACTCAACGGGGGGCAACTATGGCTACACCTTC. Translation: CASSYSTGGNYGYTF.

The rearrangement links TRBV7-2 to TRBJ2-5; 9 bases fit TRBD2. V was pared by 5 bases and J by 5 bases, with 6 bases of the junction left unmatched. Germline CDR1 is SGHTA and CDR2 is FQGNSA. The CDR3 is 14 amino acids. Written as DNA, the CDR3 is TGTGCCAGCAGCCCAGCGGGAGGAGGGGAGACCCAGTACTTC. Translating gives CASSPAGGGETQYF.

The chain couples TRBV30 to TRBJ1-1; D uncertain. Per the germline V gene, CDR1 is GTSNPN and CDR2 is SVGIG (reference sequence). The ends were cut back, 1 base at V and 1 base at J, with 7 bases in the middle. The CDR3 is 13 residues long. In nucleotides, the CDR3 is TGTGCCTGGAGTGCGGGAGGGAACACTGAAGCTTTCTTT. Amino acids: CAWSAGGNTEAFF.

The chain combines TRBV19 with TRBJ2-4, with D possibly being TRBD1 (5 bases). Germline CDR1 and CDR2: LNHDA and SQIVND (reference sequence). The germline V and J ends were trimmed by 1 base and 2 bases, with 15 bases remaining between them. The CDR3 has 17 residues. The CDR3 DNA reads TGTGCCAGTAGTATAGGATGGGCAGGGAAGTCCAAAAACATTCAGTACTTC. Amino acids: CASSIGWAGKSKNIQYF.

This chain's CDR3 is CASSASPGSSYEQYF. DNA for the CDR3: TGTGCCAGCAGCGCAAGCCCCGGGAGCTCCTACGAGCAGTACTTC. The gene calls are TRBV9 and TRBJ2-7, with D possibly TRBD2 on 6 matching bases. Germline V gene lookup returns CDR1 SGDLS and CDR2 YYNGEE. The CDR3 consists of 15 residues. V dropped 3 bases and J dropped 0 bases, with 13 bases sitting between them. The whole variable domain, remainder taken from reference TRBV9 and TRBJ2-7, is DSGVTQTPKHLITATGQRVTLRCSPRSGDLSVYWYQQSLDQGLQFLIQYYNGEERAKGNILERFSAQQFPDLHSELNLSSLELGDSALYFCASSASPGSSYEQYFGPGTRLTVT.

V gene TRBV3-1 (or the pseudogene TRBV3-2) combines with J gene TRBJ2-7, with 9 positions matching TRBD2. The V gene end was trimmed by 1 base and the J gene end by 2 bases; junction bases not matched to a gene: 3. The CDR3 consists of 15 residues. Germline-derived CDR1 and CDR2 are LGHDT and YNNKEL (reference sequence). CDR3 bases: TGTGCCAGCAGCCAAGCGGCGGGAGGGACCTACGAGCAGTACTTC. Amino acids: CASSQAAGGTYEQYF.

V usage is TRBV28 and J usage is TRBJ1-5, with 7 bases that match TRBD1. V dropped 4 bases and J dropped 0; count of bases not matched to a gene: 3. CDR1 is MDHEN and CDR2 is SYDVKM in the germline V gene. There are 15 residues in the CDR3. The CDR3 region is CASSSGQLSNQPQHF. CDR3 coding DNA: TGTGCCAGCAGTTCGGGACAGCTTAGCAATCAGCCCCAGCATTTT.

The chain employs TRBV30 and TRBJ2-3; D perhaps matches TRBD1 (5 bases). CDR1 and CDR2 from the germline V gene are GTSNPN and SVGIG (reference sequence). The CDR3 spans 13 residues. V lost 0 bases and J 6 bases, leaving 10 bases between the germline ends. As DNA, the CDR3 is TGTGCCTGGAGTGTCTCTGGGGCCGATACGCAGTATTTT. Amino acid sequence: CAWSVSGADTQYF.